One sample yielded the 22 T cell receptor beta chains listed below, sequenced in a study of CD8+ T cells in alopecia areata. Treatment of the sample: oral pan-JAK inhibitor, 5-10 mg twice daily. Sequencing used cDNA as its template, made by extracting RNA and reverse transcribing it. Sequencing was performed with immunoSEQ multiplex PCR; in TCRdb, only in-frame clones are kept and a portion is missing. Here the sample spans 80,000 or so clones, around two thirds being singletons. This material consisted of CD8+ T cells sorted from blood, taken at week 24, from a patient treated with tofacitinib. Source of these receptors: a human donor with alopecia areata.

The rearrangement joins TRBV5-1 to TRBJ1-1; unclear D gene. The CDR3 is 11 amino acids. V was trimmed by 7 bases and J by 3 bases, leaving 7 bases between them. Germline V gene sequence: CDR1 SGHRS, CDR2 YFSETQ. CDR3 sequence reads: CASGSDTEAFF. In nucleotides, the CDR3 is TGCGCCAGCGGGTCCGACACTGAAGCTTTCTTT. The variable domain in full, completed from reference TRBV5-1 and TRBJ1-1, reads KAGVTQTPRYLIKTRGQQVTLSCSPISGHRSVSWYQQTPGQGLQFLFEYFSETQRNKGNFPGRFSGRQFSNSRSEMNVSTLELGDSALYLCASGSDTEAFFGQGTRLTVV.

V and J are TRBV7-2 and TRBJ2-7; TRBD1 matches at 7 bases. The length of the CDR3 is 14 residues. Germline CDR1 and CDR2: SGHTA and FQGNSA. V dropped 5 bases and J dropped 0; count of bases not matched to a gene: 4. CDR3 bases: TGTGCCAGCAGCCTAGGGGGCGCCTCCTACGAGCAGTACTTC. Residues: CASSLGGASYEQYF. The whole variable domain, remainder taken from reference TRBV7-2 and TRBJ2-7, is GAGVSQSPSNKVTEKGKDVELRCDPISGHTALYWYRQSLGQGLEFLIYFQGNSAPDKSGLPSDRFSAERTGGSVSTLTIQRTQQEDSAVYLCASSLGGASYEQYFGPGTRLTVT.

The gene calls are TRBV4-2 and TRBJ2-7; D is uncertain. This CDR3 contains 13 residues. V lost 1 base to trimming and J lost 2 bases, with 6 bases between them. Germline V gene data show CDR1 as LGHNA and CDR2 as YNFKEQ. The CDR3 region is CASSQGGTYEQYF. CDR3 coding DNA: TGTGCCAGCAGCCAAGGGGGTACCTACGAGCAGTACTTC.

The genes are TRBV25-1 and TRBJ2-3, with 10 nucleotides matching TRBD1. The CDR3 consists of 17 residues. Germline V gene data show CDR1 as MGHDK and CDR2 as SYGVNS. Losses at the gene ends were 0 bases for V and 1 base for J; bases not matched to a gene: 4. As DNA, the CDR3 is TGTGCCAGCAGTGAATACCCCGGGACAGGGGGCACAGATACGCAGTATTTT. This translates into CASSEYPGTGGTDTQYF.

There are a few counts of this clone. The chain recombines TRBV27 with TRBJ2-7; 8 bases are shared with TRBD2. The CDR3 loop spans 13 amino acids. CDR1 is MNHEY, CDR2 SMNVEV, per germline (reference sequence). Here the CDR3 reads CGTRGLGFYEQYF. CDR3 nucleotide sequence: TGTGGCACCCGGGGACTAGGATTCTACGAGCAGTACTTC.

This clone was found once. V usage is TRBV27 and J usage is TRBJ2-3, with D perhaps TRBD2 (6 bases). This CDR3 spans 14 amino acids. CDR1 is MNHEY, CDR2 SMNVEV, per germline (reference sequence). V was trimmed by 5 bases and J by 2 bases, leaving 11 bases between them. The CDR3 loop is CASSPGLFTDTQYF. CDR3 DNA: TGTGCCAGCAGTCCGGGACTGTTCACAGATACGCAGTATTTT.

This clone turned up a few times. The chain employs TRBV28 and TRBJ2-1, with TRBD1 matching 7 bases. The CDR3 spans 14 residues. The germline CDR1 and CDR2 sequences are MDHEN and SYDVKM. Losses at the gene ends were 6 bases for V and 3 bases for J; bases not matched to a gene: 5. The CDR3 protein is CASSLGQNYNEQFF. The CDR3 DNA reads TGTGCCAGCAGCTTGGGACAGAACTACAATGAGCAGTTCTTC.

The CDR3 here is CASSQGKAYPGELFF. In nucleotides, the CDR3 is TGCGCCAGCAGCCAAGGGAAGGCGTATCCCGGGGAGCTGTTTTTT. The rearrangement joins TRBV4-3 to TRBJ2-2, with D unclear. The CDR3 totals 15 residues. V lost 1 base, J lost 6 bases, and 12 bases lay in between. CDR1 is LGHNA and CDR2 is YSLEER in the germline V gene.

The chain carries TRBV27 and TRBJ2-7; 7 bases fit TRBD1. From germline, CDR1 is MNHEY and CDR2 SMNVEV (reference sequence). V lost 5 bases to trimming and J lost 7 bases; unmatched junction nucleotides: 11. The CDR3 is made up of 14 amino acids. The CDR3 loop reads CASSVSTGVREQYF. The CDR3 coding sequence is TGTGCCAGCAGTGTTAGTACAGGGGTTCGGGAGCAGTACTTC.

The chain recombines TRBV15 with TRBJ2-4; 12 positions match TRBD1. Germline-derived CDR1 and CDR2 are LNHNV and YYDKDF (reference sequence). V was pared by 5 bases and J by 6 bases, with 8 bases of the junction left unmatched. This CDR3 contains 16 residues. The CDR3 DNA follows: TGTGCCACCAGCGGGGGGACAGGGGGCGTAGGAAACATTCAGTACTTC. Translation: CATSGGTGGVGNIQYF.

The CDR3 region is CASSRVVGPDTQYF. DNA for the CDR3: TGTGCCAGCAGCAGAGTGGTGGGTCCAGATACGCAGTATTTT. This sequence joins TRBV9 and TRBJ2-3; unclear D gene. The CDR3 covers 14 residues. CDR1 is SGDLS and CDR2 is YYNGEE in the germline V gene. The V end lost 4 bases, the J end lost 4 bases, and 13 bases lay between the germline ends. Supplemented by reference TRBV9 and TRBJ2-3, the full variable domain reads DSGVTQTPKHLITATGQRVTLRCSPRSGDLSVYWYQQSLDQGLQFLIQYYNGEERAKGNILERFSAQQFPDLHSELNLSSLELGDSALYFCASSRVVGPDTQYFGPGTRLTVL.

This clone has only a few counts. V is TRBV9 and J is TRBJ2-5; 8 bases fit TRBD1. Germline CDR1 reads SGDLS; CDR2 reads YYNGEE. This CDR3 has 14 amino acids. The V segment lost 7 bases and the J segment 2 bases; nucleotides outside the gene matches: 7. The DNA for the CDR3 is TGTGCCAGCGGTCAGGGGGCTAATCAAGAGACCCAGTACTTC. It is translated as CASGQGANQETQYF.

The V and J genes are TRBV27 and TRBJ2-1; 7 bases line up with TRBD2. The germline gives CDR1 MNHEY, CDR2 SMNVEV (reference sequence). This CDR3 has 15 amino acids. Unmatched junction bases numbered 12, after V lost 8 bases and J lost 5 bases. CDR3 sequence: CASSTWTSVNNEQFF. CDR3 bases: TGTGCCAGCTCTACCTGGACTAGTGTAAACAATGAGCAGTTCTTC.

The chain recombines TRBV4-1 with TRBJ2-1; 7 nucleotides line up with TRBD1. V shed 0 bases and J 7 bases; nucleotides not matched to a gene: 3. The CDR3 is made up of 14 amino acids. Germline V gene data show CDR1 as MGHRA and CDR2 as YSYEKL. Here the CDR3 reads CASSQEGQFNEQFF. The CDR3 nucleotides read TGCGCCAGCAGCCAAGAGGGACAGTTTAATGAGCAGTTCTTC.

The genes are TRBV7-9 and TRBJ1-4, with D tentatively TRBD1 (5 bases). The germline gives CDR1 SEHNR, CDR2 FQNEAQ (reference sequence). The CDR3 runs 12 residues. V dropped 3 bases and J dropped 8 bases, with 7 bases sitting between them. CDR3 bases: TGTGCCAGCAGCTTCGCAGGGGAAAAACTGTTTTTT. Its translation: CASSFAGEKLFF.

DNA for the CDR3: TGCAGCGCCAAGAGCTCCTACGAGCAGTACTTC. Protein: CSAKSSYEQYF. V is TRBV29-1 and J is TRBJ2-7; D remains ambiguous. The CDR3 spans 11 residues. In germline, CDR1 is SQVTM, CDR2 ANQGSEA. V shed 7 bases and J shed 0 bases, with 7 bases lying between them.

The chain links TRBV27 to TRBJ1-2; 11 bases match TRBD1. The V segment lost 5 bases and the J segment 3 bases; nucleotides outside the gene matches: 5. The CDR3 loop spans 15 amino acids. Germline V lookup: CDR1 MNHEY, CDR2 SMNVEV (reference sequence). The CDR3 protein is CASSADRGLYYGYTF. The CDR3, as DNA: TGTGCCAGCAGTGCGGACAGGGGGCTATACTATGGCTACACCTTC.

This chain joins TRBV5-1 and TRBJ2-1; TRBD2 aligns across 7 bases. CDR1 and CDR2 (germline): SGHRS, YFSETQ. The CDR3 consists of 16 residues. Trimming cost V 2 bases and J 4 bases; bases outside gene matches: 9. CDR3 loop: CASSLASGGLYNEQFF. The CDR3 bases are TGCGCCAGCAGCTTAGCTAGCGGTGGCCTTTACAATGAGCAGTTCTTC.

This chain joins TRBV29-1 and TRBJ2-7; 8 nucleotides align to TRBD2. Germline lookup yields CDR1 SQVTM and CDR2 ANQGSEA. The junction had 3 bases not matched to a gene; V was cut back by 5 bases and J by 0 bases. The CDR3 spans 13 residues. This chain's CDR3 is CSVSGGTSYEQYF. DNA of the CDR3: TGCAGCGTTAGCGGGGGAACCTCCTACGAGCAGTACTTC.

The genes are TRBV7-9 and TRBJ2-3; 10 positions agree with TRBD2. V shed 2 bases, J shed 2 bases, and the junction held 4 bases outside the gene matches. The germline CDR1 and CDR2 sequences are SEHNR and FQNEAQ (reference sequence). This CDR3 region has 16 residues. The CDR3 DNA sequence: TGTGCCAGCAGCTTAATTGGACTAGCGGACACAGATACGCAGTATTTT. It encodes CASSLIGLADTDTQYF.

A word on this clone: Within the sample, other DNA sequences also encode this same CDR3. The chain recombines TRBV29-1 with TRBJ2-1; D is perhaps TRBD2 (5 bases). Trimming cost V 2 bases and J 6 bases, with 14 bases left between them. The CDR3 runs 14 residues. CDR1 and CDR2 from the germline V gene are SQVTM and ANQGSEA. The DNA of the CDR3 is TGCAGCGTTGAACCCACTTTAGCGAGCAATGAGCAGTTCTTC. This sequence encodes CSVEPTLASNEQFF.

This clone turned up a few times. The chain joins TRBV4-1 to TRBJ2-3, with TRBD2 matching 9 bases. Germline CDR1 is MGHRA and CDR2 is YSYEKL. Trimming took 1 base from V and 0 from J; bases not matched to a gene: 11. The CDR3 loop spans 19 amino acids. The CDR3 is CASSQAILAGDPSTDTQYF. In DNA, the CDR3 is TGCGCCAGCAGCCAAGCCATACTAGCGGGTGACCCTAGCACAGATACGCAGTATTTT.